The next 12 T cell receptor beta chains were all read from a single sample in a study of identical twins. One entry per CDR3 protein results from TCRdb running MiXCR on the 5' RACE reads. Of 200,000 to 250,000 distinct CDR3 sequences listed, approximately 7.3% are singletons. This sample was also put to use in a study of yellow fever vaccine responses in identical twins.

The sample was CD8+ T cells sorted from blood. The receptor source for this set is a woman between 18 and 29 years old in good health.

This clonotype has at least ten counts. This chain connects TRBV4-1 to TRBJ2-7, with D possibly called TRBD1 or TRBD2 (5 bases each). The germline V gene encodes CDR1 MGHRA and CDR2 YSYEKL. The CDR3 has 18 residues. The V end was cut by 0 bases, the J end by 0 bases, with 18 bases between. The CDR3 nucleotides are TGCGCCAGCAGCCAAGATCCGAGACAGCGAGGGTTCTCCTACGAGCAGTACGTC. Its translation is CASSQDPRQRGFSYEQYV.

Many counts were recorded for this clonotype. V gene TRBV5-1 combines with J gene TRBJ2-7, with D perhaps TRBD2 (5 bases). V dropped 1 base and J dropped 7 bases, with 12 bases sitting between them. The CDR3 has 13 amino acids. Germline V gene lookup returns CDR1 SGHRS and CDR2 YFSETQ. This CDR3 is CASSLRVGGEQYV. Here the CDR3 DNA reads TGCGCCAGCAGCTTGAGGGTAGGCGGGGAGCAGTACGTC.

This clonotype was counted at least ten times. This chain uses TRBV3-1 with TRBJ1-2; D ambiguous. Germline values: CDR1 LGHDT, CDR2 YNNKEL (reference sequence). The CDR3 is 15 residues long. Trimming left V 2 bases short and J 4 bases short, with 14 bases between. The CDR3 DNA sequence: TGTGCCAGCAGCCAAAGTGACTTCGCCGGCTATGGCTACACCTTC. Translation: CASSQSDFAGYGYTF.

This clonotype was seen more than once but under ten times. The CDR3 DNA sequence: TGTGCCAGCAGTTCCACCATGACAGGCTTCATGAACACTGAAGCTTTCTTT. Its translation: CASSSTMTGFMNTEAFF. The V and J genes are TRBV12-3 or TRBV12-4 and TRBJ1-1; TRBD1 might be the D (6 bases). Trimming took 4 bases from V and 0 from J, leaving 18 bases between them. The CDR3 extends over 17 amino acids.

This clonotype was recorded many times. The chain uses TRBV15 and TRBJ2-3; TRBD2 matches 12 bases. The CDR3 has 16 residues. CDR1 LNHNV and CDR2 YYDKDF come from the germline V gene (reference sequence). Trimming took 2 bases from V and 3 from J; bases not matched to a gene: 3. This CDR3 is CATSRTSGGTTDTQYF. CDR3 DNA sequence: TGTGCCACCAGCAGAACTAGCGGGGGGACAACAGATACGCAGTATTTT. The full variable domain, rest sourced from reference TRBV15 and TRBJ2-3, is DAMVIQNPRYQVTQFGKPVTLSCSQTLNHNVMYWYQQKSSQAPKLLFHYYDKDFNNEADTPDNFQSRRPNTSFCFLDIRSPGLGDTAMYLCATSRTSGGTTDTQYFGPGTRLTVL.

The CDR3 sequence is CASSQVSGSSGEQYF. The CDR3 region has the DNA TGTGCCAGCAGCCAAGTATCTGGGAGCTCGGGAGAGCAGTACTTC. The chain carries TRBV14 and TRBJ2-7, with TRBD2 as a possible D gene (5 bases). The CDR3 totals 15 residues. Germline CDR1 reads SGHDN; CDR2 reads FVKESK. V was shortened by 1 base and J by 7 bases, with 17 bases between the two germline ends.

This clonotype has a count of ten or more. The rearrangement links TRBV18 to TRBJ2-1; TRBD2 is a possible D gene (5 bases). Looked up from germline, CDR1 is KGHSH and CDR2 is LQKENI. V was cut by 0 bases and J by 4 bases, with 7 bases left in between. The CDR3 is 14 residues long. Written as DNA, the CDR3 is TGTGCCAGCTCACCACCGGACTCATACAATGAGCAGTTCTTC. It is translated as CASSPPDSYNEQFF. The variable domain in full, with the rest retrieved from reference TRBV18 and TRBJ2-1, is NAGVMQNPRHLVRRRGQEARLRCSPMKGHSHVYWYRQLPEEGLKFMVYLQKENIIDESGMPKERFSAEFPKEGPSILRIQQVVRGDSAAYFCASSPPDSYNEQFFGPGTRLTVL.

This chain uses TRBV7-8 with TRBJ1-1; D is ambiguous. The germline V and J ends were trimmed by 5 bases and 7 bases, with 17 bases remaining between them. The CDR3 has 14 residues. The germline CDR1 and CDR2 sequences are SGHVS and FQNEAQ. This CDR3 is CASSPELREYEAFF. CDR3 coding DNA: TGTGCCAGCAGCCCCGAGTTAAGGGAGTATGAAGCTTTCTTT.

This clonotype was counted ten times or more. The genes are TRBV4-1 and TRBJ2-2; no definite D call. Germline CDR1 is MGHRA and CDR2 is YSYEKL. Trimming left V 0 bases short and J 5 bases short, with 13 bases between. This CDR3 is built from 16 residues. CDR3 sequence: CASSQEQAWNTGELFF. In nucleotides, the CDR3 is TGCGCCAGCAGCCAAGAGCAAGCTTGGAATACCGGGGAGCTGTTTTTT.

At least ten counts were recorded for this clonotype. The chain is built from TRBV7-9 and TRBJ2-1, with TRBD1 identical over 7 bases. V lost 1 base, J lost 3 bases, and 6 bases stayed unmatched. Per germline, CDR1 SEHNR and CDR2 FQNEAQ (reference sequence). This CDR3 region has 16 residues. CDR3 DNA sequence: TGTGCCAGCAGCTTAGGTGGGCAGGGGGTCTACAATGAGCAGTTCTTC. It encodes CASSLGGQGVYNEQFF. Supplemented by reference TRBV7-9 and TRBJ2-1, the full variable domain reads DTGVSQNPRHKITKRGQNVTFRCDPISEHNRLYWYRQTLGQGPEFLTYFQNEAQLEKSRLLSDRFSAERPKGSFSTLEIQRTEQGDSAMYLCASSLGGQGVYNEQFFGPGTRLTVL.

This clonotype was detected many times. V gene TRBV6-5 combines with J gene TRBJ1-1; D uncertain. The CDR3 spans 14 residues. V gave up 2 bases and J gave up 6 bases, with 13 bases separating them. Germline V gene lookup returns CDR1 MNHEY and CDR2 SVGAGI. The CDR3 loop reads CASSYGEGTAEAFF. DNA for the CDR3: TGTGCCAGCAGTTACGGGGAGGGAACCGCTGAAGCTTTCTTT.

This clonotype was seen repeatedly, ten times or more. V is TRBV5-5 and J is TRBJ1-1; 8 nucleotides agree with TRBD1. This CDR3 has 11 residues. Per germline, CDR1 SGHKS and CDR2 YYEKEE (reference sequence). V lost 4 bases and J lost 8; bases outside the gene matches: 1. The CDR3, as DNA: TGTGCCAGCAGCCGGACAGGGGAAGCTTTCTTT. Its protein is CASSRTGEAFF.